The present T cell receptor beta chain was sequenced within a study of regulatory T cells in long-lasting Graves disease. Germline assignment: CDR1 SNHLY and CDR2 FYNNEI. The CDR3 sequence is 13 residues long. Regarding time point: newly diagnosed GD, antithyroid drugs for less than 3 months. PBMCs were the source of the RNA used for TCR sequencing. Arm-PCR of CDR3 regions and iRepertoire HTBI primers were used to build TCR beta libraries. TCRdb reprocessed the multiplex PCR reads with MiXCR, giving one entry per CDR3 protein. Here the sample spans fewer than 550,000 distinct CDR3 sequences, about 16% being singletons. Regarding the study as a whole: Less diverse TCR repertoires were seen in persistent Graves' patients than in newly diagnosed ones. Thyroid tissue was not studied; only peripheral blood was.

This clonotype was counted many times. Its antigen is undetermined. Separately, the same data were catalogued under a study of T cells in Graves' hyperthyroidism and ophthalmopathy. That work contributes: Researchers barred patients who had uncontrolled infection, other autoimmune disease, pregnancy or lactation.

The V gene is TRBV2, the J gene TRBJ2-3, with 8 bases identical to TRBD1. The DNA end favors TRBJ2-7, so the J call may be wrong. Sequencing used peripheral blood mononuclear cells (PBMCs), obtained at new diagnosis, from a patient treated with antithyroid drugs. The receptor was isolated from a woman in her forties or fifties with Graves disease. The CDR3, as DNA: TGTGCCAGCACCGGACAGGGTTTCTACGAGCAGTACTTC. It is translated as CASTGQGFYEQYF.